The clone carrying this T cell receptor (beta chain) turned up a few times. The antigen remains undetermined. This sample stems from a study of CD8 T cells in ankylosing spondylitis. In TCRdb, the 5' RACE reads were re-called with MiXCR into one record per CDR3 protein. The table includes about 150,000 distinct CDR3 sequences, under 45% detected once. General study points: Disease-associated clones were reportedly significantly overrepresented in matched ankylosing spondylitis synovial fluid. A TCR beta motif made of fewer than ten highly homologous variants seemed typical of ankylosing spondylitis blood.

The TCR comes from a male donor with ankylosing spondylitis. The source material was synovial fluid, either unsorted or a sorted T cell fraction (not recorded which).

Here the CDR3 DNA reads TGTGCCAGCAGGGCCCAGGGAGGGACCAGTTCACCCCTCCACTTT. This sequence encodes CASRAQGGTSSPLHF. The genes are TRBV6-1 and TRBJ1-6; tentatively, D is TRBD1 (5 bases). The CDR3 has 15 residues. With 6 bases removed from V and 9 bases from J, the gap between germline ends came to 18 bases. The V gene's germline CDR1 is MNHNS and CDR2 SASEGT.